This T cell receptor beta chain was captured in a study of blood T cell repertoires in COVID-19. The V end lost 0 bases, the J end lost 1 base, and 15 bases lay between the germline ends. Germline assignment: CDR1 SGHNT and CDR2 YYREEE (reference sequence). This CDR3 has 17 residues. Authors' data handling: Counts of nucleated cells, estimated from reference gene primer amplification, were obtained. Profiled with immunoSEQ multiplex PCR; TCRdb holds only in-frame clones, not every one. That table gives V, J and clone size, and the DNA gave D and trimming. The top ten hold about 7% of the sample, which has roughly 320,000 clones, 65% to 90% seen once.

Sequencing input: peripheral blood. The chain joins TRBV5-4 to TRBJ2-3; D is possibly TRBD1 (6 bases). The receptor comes from a human donor in a cohort sampled during active COVID-19. This CDR3 reads CASSLDSGRGGTDTQYF. The CDR3 nucleotides read TGTGCCAGCAGCTTGGACTCGGGCAGGGGCGGCACAGATACGCAGTATTTT. The variable domain in full, completed from reference TRBV5-4 and TRBJ2-3, reads ETGVTQSPTHLIKTRGQQVTLRCSSQSGHNTVSWYQQALGQGPQFIFQYYREEENGRGNFPPRFSGLQFPNYSSELNVNALELDDSALYLCASSLDSGRGGTDTQYFGPGTRLTVL.